This TCR beta chain was sequenced during a study of CD8+ T cells in alopecia areata (dated by TCRdb to 2016 to 2019). As for the study more broadly: Treated patients were enrolled in an open-label pilot trial of oral tofacitinib, 5 to 10 mg twice daily, for moderate-to-severe alopecia areata. Patients received tofacitinib for 6 to 18 months and were then followed off drug for 6 months to check for delayed response and recurrence. Disease severity in treated patients was measured with the SALT score, which quantifies the percentage of affected scalp surface area. High-throughput TCRbeta sequencing was used to examine T cell clonal expansion in alopecia areata in both the C3H/HeJ mouse model and human patients. Scalp tissue and sorted CD4+ and CD8+ peripheral blood T cells from patchy and totalis/universalis alopecia areata patients and from healthy controls were covered by human TCRbeta sequencing. Biopsies were taken from tofacitinib-treated patients at baseline and at 4 and 24 weeks of treatment, and a later scalp biopsy was taken in several of the tofacitinib-treated patients. Scalp clonality was compared across normal scalp (n=4), patchy alopecia areata scalp (n=8), and alopecia totalis/universalis scalp (n=8). RNA came from the PAXgene miRNA kit for fixed scalp, the miRNeasy kit for PBMCs, and the RNeasy kit for mouse skin. TCRbeta CDR3 regions were amplified by immunoSEQ multiplex PCR with 35 Vbeta forward and 13 Jbeta reverse primers. Overall results and qualifications from the work: Unlike mouse skin, where gammadelta T cells dominate, normal human skin contains resident alphabeta T cells that get sequenced too, which complicates analysis of the scalp TCR repertoire. The treated cohort was small, with a single nonresponder, so links between baseline CD8+ expansion and response need larger studies. During tofacitinib treatment, many expanded lesional clones remained in scalp and blood, and this persistence may partly explain relapse after treatment is stopped. Compared with mice, TCR sequences shared between patients were less clear, possibly partly because of HLA diversity across the patient population. Higher clonality and more expanded CD8+ clones were observed in lesional scalp than in normal scalp, particularly in alopecia totalis/universalis, a finding suggestive of antigenic drive. Tofacitinib significantly decreased scalp clonality and the number of expanded CD8+ clones among the top 100 scalp clones.

Based on the germline V gene, the CDR1 and CDR2 sequences are SGHRS and YFSETQ. V loses 0 bases at its end and J loses 3 bases; junction bases beyond the gene matches: 7. Measured from the cysteine to the phenylalanine, the CDR3 is 16 residues long. Only the CDR3 DNA stays, 48 bases, in frame from base 1. Notes on this clone: This receptor's antigen is unknown. Base qualities are not provided; no much larger clone lies one nucleotide away.

The library was obtained by the immunoSEQ multiplex PCR assay. RNA was extracted from all samples and reverse transcribed into cDNA as template for TCR sequencing. First-strand cDNA was synthesized using SuperScript III with a 2:1 mix of oligo-dT and random hexamers. A synthetic immune receptor repertoire was used to assess amplification bias, and residual bias was removed computationally. The paper's processing steps were these. After raw reads were preprocessed to remove errors, the CDR3 was defined following IMGT conventions as running from the conserved cysteine to phenylalanine. Clonality was computed as 1 minus the Shannon entropy, with the entropy normalized by log2 of the number of productive unique TCRs. Scalp TCRbeta sequences were cross-referenced with sorted blood CD4 and CD8 repertoires so that the CD4 or CD8 identity of scalp clones could be inferred. The clones in this table, taken by TCRdb from immuneACCESS, are in-frame only. Not every clone is retained; where verified, under half of the shortfall comes from an unresolved V gene, and the cause of the rest is unknown. V, J and clone size are taken as reported in that table, and D and trimming were inferred from the DNA itself. The sample includes some 150,000 clones, with 82% observed a single time. The ten largest clones capture 20% to 25% of the sample.

What this sample's time point label stands for: around 29 days on oral tofacitinib. The sample's treatment or condition, from its label and the paper: oral pan-JAK inhibitor, 5-10 mg twice daily. Lesional scalp punch biopsies and peripheral blood were obtained from alopecia areata patients. After PBMCs were isolated by density centrifugation and stained for CD3, CD4 and CD8, a FACSAria was used to sort CD4+ and CD8+ T cells. Sequenced material: CD8+ T cells sorted from blood, taken at week 4, from a patient treated with tofacitinib. This chain joins TRBV5-1 to TRBJ2-7; 9 of the junction bases match TRBD1. This receptor was taken from a human donor with alopecia areata. The nucleotide sequence is TGCGCCAGCAGCTTGGTGGGGACAGGGCAAATCTACGAGCAGTACTTC. This yields the protein CASSLVGTGQIYEQYF.